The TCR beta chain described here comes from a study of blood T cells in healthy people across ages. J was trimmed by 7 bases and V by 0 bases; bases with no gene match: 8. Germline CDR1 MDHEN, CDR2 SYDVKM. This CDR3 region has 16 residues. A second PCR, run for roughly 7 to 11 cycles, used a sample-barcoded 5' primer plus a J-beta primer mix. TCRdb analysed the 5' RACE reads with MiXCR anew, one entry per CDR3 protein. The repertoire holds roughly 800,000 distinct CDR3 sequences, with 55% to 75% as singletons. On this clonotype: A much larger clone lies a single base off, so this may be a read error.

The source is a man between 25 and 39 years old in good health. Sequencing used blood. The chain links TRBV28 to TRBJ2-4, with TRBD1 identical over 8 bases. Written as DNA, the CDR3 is TGTGCCAGCAGTTTATGGAGGACAGGGACGGCGAACATTCAGTACTTC. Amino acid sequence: CASSLWRTGTANIQYF.